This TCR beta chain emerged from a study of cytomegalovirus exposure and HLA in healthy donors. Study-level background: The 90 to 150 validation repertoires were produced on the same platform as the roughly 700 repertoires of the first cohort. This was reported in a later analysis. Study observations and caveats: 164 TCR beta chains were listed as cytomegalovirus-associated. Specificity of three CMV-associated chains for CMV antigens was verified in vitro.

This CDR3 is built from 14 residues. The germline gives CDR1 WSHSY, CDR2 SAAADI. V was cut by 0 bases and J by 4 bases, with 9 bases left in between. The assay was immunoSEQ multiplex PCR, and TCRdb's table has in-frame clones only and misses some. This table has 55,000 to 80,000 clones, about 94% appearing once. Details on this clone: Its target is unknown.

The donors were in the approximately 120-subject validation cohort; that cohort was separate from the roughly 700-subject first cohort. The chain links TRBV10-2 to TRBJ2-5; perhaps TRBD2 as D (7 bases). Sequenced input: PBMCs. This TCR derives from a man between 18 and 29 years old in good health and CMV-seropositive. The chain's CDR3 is CASSESRGGETQYF. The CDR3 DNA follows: TGCGCCAGCAGTGAGTCTAGGGGGGGAGAGACCCAGTACTTC.